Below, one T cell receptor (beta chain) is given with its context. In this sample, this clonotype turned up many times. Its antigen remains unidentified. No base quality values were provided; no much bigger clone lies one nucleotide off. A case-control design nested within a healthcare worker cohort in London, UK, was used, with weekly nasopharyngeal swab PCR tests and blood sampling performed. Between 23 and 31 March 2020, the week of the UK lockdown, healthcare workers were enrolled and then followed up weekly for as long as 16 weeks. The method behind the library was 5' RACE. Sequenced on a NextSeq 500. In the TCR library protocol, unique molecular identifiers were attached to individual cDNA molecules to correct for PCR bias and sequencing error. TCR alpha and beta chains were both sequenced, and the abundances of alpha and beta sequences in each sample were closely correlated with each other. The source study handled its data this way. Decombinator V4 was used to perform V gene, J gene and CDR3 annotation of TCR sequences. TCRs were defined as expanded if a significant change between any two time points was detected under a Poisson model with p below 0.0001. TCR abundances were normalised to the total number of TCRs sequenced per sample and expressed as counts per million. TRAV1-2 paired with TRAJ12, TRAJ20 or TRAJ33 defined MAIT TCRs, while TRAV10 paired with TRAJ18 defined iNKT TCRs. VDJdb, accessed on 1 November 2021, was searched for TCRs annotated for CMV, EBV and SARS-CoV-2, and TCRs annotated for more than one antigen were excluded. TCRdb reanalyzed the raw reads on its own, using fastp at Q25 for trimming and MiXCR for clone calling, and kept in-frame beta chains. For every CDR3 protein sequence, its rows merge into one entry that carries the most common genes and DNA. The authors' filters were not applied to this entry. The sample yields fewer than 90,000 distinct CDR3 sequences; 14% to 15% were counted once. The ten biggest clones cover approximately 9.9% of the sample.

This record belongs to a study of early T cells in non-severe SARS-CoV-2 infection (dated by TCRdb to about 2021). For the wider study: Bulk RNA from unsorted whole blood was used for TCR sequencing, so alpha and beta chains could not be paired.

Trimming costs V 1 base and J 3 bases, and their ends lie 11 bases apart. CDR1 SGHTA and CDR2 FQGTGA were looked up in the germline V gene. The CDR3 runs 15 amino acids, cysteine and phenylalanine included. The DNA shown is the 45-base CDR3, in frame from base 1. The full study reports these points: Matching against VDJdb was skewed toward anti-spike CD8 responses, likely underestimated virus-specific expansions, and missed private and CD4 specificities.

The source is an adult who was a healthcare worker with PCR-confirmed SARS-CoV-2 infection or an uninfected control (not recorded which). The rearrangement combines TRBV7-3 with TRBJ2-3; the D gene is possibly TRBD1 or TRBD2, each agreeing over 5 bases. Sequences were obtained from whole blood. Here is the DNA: TGTGCCAGCAGCTTAATGGGCAGGGAGACAGATACGCAGTATTTT. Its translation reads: CASSLMGRETDTQYF.